The 4 T cell receptor beta chains below all came from one sample that was sequenced in a study of T cell repertoires in cytomegalovirus infection. TCRdb reprocessed the reads via MiXCR and lists one record per CDR3 protein. Among about 680,000 distinct CDR3 sequences, 24% were seen once, and the ten largest hold 7% to 9%. Sequencing input: CD8+ T cells from PBMCs. All receptors derive from a human donor in good health (CMV status not recorded). Some clones in this sample may be carry-over from other donors' samples.

The table lists this clonotype with many counts. The chain links TRBV7-2 to TRBJ2-7; D is perhaps TRBD1 or TRBD2 (5 bases each). V was cut by 4 bases and J by 3 bases, with 16 bases left in between. CDR1 and CDR2 from the germline V gene are SGHTA and FQGNSA. CDR3 length equals 15 residues. CDR3 DNA: TGTGCCAGCAGCTCGCCGGGACCAAGCTTCTACGAGCAGTACTTC. This encodes CASSSPGPSFYEQYF. The full variable domain, its missing parts supplied by reference TRBV7-2 and TRBJ2-7, is GAGVSQSPSNKVTEKGKDVELRCDPISGHTALYWYRQSLGQGLEFLIYFQGNSAPDKSGLPSDRFSAERTGGSVSTLTIQRTQQEDSAVYLCASSSPGPSFYEQYFGPGTRLTVT.

Comment on this clonotype: Relative to the germline gene, one junction end is altered; a read error may explain this. The chain recombines TRBV7-6 with TRBJ2-5, with no clear D. Looked up from germline, CDR1 is SGHVS and CDR2 is FNYEAQ. The CDR3 is 15 residues long. The CDR3 DNA reads as TGTGCTAGCAGCTTAACAGCCGGAAAAGGAGAGACCCAGTACTTC. Amino acid sequence: CASSLTAGKGETQYF. Full variable domain (remainder filled in from reference TRBV7-6 and TRBJ2-5): GAGVSQSPRYKVTKRGQDVALRCDPISGHVSLYWYRQALGQGPEFLTYFNYEAQQDKSGLPNDRFSAERPEGSISTLTIQRTEQRDSAMYRCASSLTAGKGETQYFGPGTRLLVL.

This clonotype has only a few counts. The J gene is TRBJ1-5, the V gene TRBV6-1, with 11 bases fitting TRBD1. This CDR3 is 16 amino acids long. Germline CDR1 reads MNHNS; CDR2 reads SASEGT. The V and J ends lost 2 bases and 7 bases, in that order; junction bases with no gene match: 7. Here the CDR3 reads CASSEKGTGGLQPQHF. The CDR3 coding sequence is TGTGCCAGCAGTGAAAAGGGGACAGGGGGGTTACAGCCCCAGCATTTT.

This clonotype has a handful of counts. V gene TRBV14 combines with J gene TRBJ2-2; D is unclear. V lost 7 bases and J lost 4, with 16 bases in between. CDR3 length equals 15 residues. The germline V gene has CDR1 SGHDN and CDR2 FVKESK. CDR3 bases: TGTGCCAGCACTCAATACGGGCTTTTCACCGGGGAGCTGTTTTTT. It is translated as CASTQYGLFTGELFF.